The source of this T cell receptor (beta chain) is a study of cytomegalovirus exposure and HLA in healthy donors. The study, taken as a whole, reports: Later on, a genetic analysis was performed. It linked a missense variant in DCLRE1C with V- and J-gene trimming of TCR beta.

A note on this clone: Its specificity is not known.

The PCR made use of 60 Vbeta and 13 Jbeta primers. Method: immunoSEQ multiplex PCR; TCRdb's copy keeps in-frame clones and lacks some. This listing includes around 33,000 clones. Trimming cost V 5 bases and J 0 bases; bases outside gene matches: 6. Germline V CDR1 and CDR2: SNHLY, FYNNEI. The CDR3 runs to 16 residues. The sequenced sample was PBMCs. The chain employs TRBV2 and TRBJ1-2; 10 positions match TRBD1. The clonotype originates from a woman in her 40s in good health and CMV-seropositive. CDR3 amino acids: CASSKGTGVTNYGYTF. The CDR3 DNA is TGTGCCAGCAGTAAAGGGACAGGGGTGACTAACTATGGCTACACCTTC. Complete variable domain (other parts from reference TRBV2 and TRBJ1-2): EPEVTQTPSHQVTQMGQEVILRCVPISNHLYFYWYRQILGQKVEFLVSFYNNEISEKSEIFDDQFSVERPDGSNFTLKIRSTKLEDSAMYFCASSKGTGVTNYGYTFGSGTRLTVV.